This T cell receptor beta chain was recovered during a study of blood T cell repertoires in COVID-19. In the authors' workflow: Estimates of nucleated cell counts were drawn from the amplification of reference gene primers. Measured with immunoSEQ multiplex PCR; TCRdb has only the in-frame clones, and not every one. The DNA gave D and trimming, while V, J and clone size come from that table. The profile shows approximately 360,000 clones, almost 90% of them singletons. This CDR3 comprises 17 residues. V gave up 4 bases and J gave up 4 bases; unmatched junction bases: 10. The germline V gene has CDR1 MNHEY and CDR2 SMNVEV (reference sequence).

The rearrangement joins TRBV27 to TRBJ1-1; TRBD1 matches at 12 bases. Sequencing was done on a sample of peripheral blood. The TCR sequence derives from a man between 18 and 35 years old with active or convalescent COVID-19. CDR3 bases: TGTGCCAGCAGTTCGGGACAGGGGGCCTACTTTTCCACTGAAGCTTTCTTT. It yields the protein CASSSGQGAYFSTEAFF.